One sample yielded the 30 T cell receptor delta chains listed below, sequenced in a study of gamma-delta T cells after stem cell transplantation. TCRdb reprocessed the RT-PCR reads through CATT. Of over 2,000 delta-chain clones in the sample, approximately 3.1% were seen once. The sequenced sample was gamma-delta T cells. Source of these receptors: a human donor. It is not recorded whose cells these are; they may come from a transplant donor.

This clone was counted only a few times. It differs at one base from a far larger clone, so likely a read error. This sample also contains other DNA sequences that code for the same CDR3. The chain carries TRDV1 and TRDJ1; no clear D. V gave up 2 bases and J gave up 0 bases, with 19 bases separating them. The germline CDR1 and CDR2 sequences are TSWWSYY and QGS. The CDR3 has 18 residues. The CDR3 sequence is CALGERSSVVLYTDKLIF. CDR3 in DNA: TGTGCTCTTGGGGAAAGGTCATCGGTTGTCTTATACACCGATAAACTCATCTTT.

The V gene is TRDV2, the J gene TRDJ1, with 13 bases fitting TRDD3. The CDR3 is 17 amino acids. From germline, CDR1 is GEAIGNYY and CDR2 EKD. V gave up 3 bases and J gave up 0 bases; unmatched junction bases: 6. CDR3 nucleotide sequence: TGTGCCTGTGACCCACTGGGGGATACGACGTACACCGATAAACTCATCTTT. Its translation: CACDPLGDTTYTDKLIF.

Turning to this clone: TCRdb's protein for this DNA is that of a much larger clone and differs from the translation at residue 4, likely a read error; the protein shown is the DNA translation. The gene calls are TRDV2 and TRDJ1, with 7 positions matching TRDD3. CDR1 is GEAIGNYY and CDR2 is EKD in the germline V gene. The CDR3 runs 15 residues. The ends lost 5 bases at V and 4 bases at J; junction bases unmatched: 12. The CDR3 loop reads CACGTAGGPLDKLIF. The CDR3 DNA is TGTGCCTGTGGCACAGCTGGGGGGCCTCTCGATAAACTCATCTTT.

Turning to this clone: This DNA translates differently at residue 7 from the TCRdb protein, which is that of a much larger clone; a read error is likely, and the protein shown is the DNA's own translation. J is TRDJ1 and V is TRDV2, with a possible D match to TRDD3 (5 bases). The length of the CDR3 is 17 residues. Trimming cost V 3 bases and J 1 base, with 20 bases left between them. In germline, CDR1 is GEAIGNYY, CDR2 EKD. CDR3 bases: TGTGCCTGTGACGGGCTGAGGGATTCTGTAGGCACCGATAAACTCATCTTT. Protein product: CACDGLRDSVGTDKLIF.

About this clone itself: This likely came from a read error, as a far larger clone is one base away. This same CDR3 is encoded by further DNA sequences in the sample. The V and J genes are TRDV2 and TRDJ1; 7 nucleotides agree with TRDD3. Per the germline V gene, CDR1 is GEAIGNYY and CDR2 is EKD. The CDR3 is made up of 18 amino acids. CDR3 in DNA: TGCGCCTGTGACGGAGTACTGGGGACCCGGACCTACACCGATAAACTCATCTTT. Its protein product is CACDGVLGTRTYTDKLIF.

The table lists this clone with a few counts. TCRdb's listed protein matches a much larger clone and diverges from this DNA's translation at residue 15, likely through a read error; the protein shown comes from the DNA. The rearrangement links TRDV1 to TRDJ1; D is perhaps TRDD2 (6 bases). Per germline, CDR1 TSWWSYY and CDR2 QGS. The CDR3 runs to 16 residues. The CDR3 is CALGAFPSLGLDKLTF. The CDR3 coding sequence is TGTGCTCTTGGGGCTTTTCCTAGTTTGGGTTTAGATAAACTCACCTTT.

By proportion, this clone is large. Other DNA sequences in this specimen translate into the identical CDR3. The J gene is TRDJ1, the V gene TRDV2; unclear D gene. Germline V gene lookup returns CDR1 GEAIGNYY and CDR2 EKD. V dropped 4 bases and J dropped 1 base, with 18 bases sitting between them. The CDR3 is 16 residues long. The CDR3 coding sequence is TGTGCCTGTGATAGTGTCGGGACCGAGGTCACCGATAAACTCATCTTT. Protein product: CACDSVGTEVTDKLIF.

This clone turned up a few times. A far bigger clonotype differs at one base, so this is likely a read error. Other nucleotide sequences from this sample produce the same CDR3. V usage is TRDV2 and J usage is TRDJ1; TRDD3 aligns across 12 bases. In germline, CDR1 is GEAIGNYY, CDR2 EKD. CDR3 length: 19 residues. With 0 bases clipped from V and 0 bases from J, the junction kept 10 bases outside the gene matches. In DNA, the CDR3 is TGTGCCTGTGACACCATGAGCCTGGGGGATACGGAGTACACCGATAAACTCATCTTT. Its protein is CACDTMSLGDTEYTDKLIF.

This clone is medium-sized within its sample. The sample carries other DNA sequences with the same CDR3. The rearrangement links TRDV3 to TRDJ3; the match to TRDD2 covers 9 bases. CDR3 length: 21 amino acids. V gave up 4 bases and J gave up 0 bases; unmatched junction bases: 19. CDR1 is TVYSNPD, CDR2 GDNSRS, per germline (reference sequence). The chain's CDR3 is CASSFLPPWGASSWDTRQMFF. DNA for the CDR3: TGTGCCTCTTCCTTCCTACCACCCTGGGGGGCAAGCTCCTGGGACACCCGACAGATGTTTTTC.

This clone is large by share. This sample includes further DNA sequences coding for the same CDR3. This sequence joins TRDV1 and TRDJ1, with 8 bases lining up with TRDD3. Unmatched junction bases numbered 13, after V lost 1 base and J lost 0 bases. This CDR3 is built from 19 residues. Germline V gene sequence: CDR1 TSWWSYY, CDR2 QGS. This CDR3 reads CALGEPPILLGVYTDKLIF. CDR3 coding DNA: TGTGCTCTTGGGGAACCTCCTATTTTACTGGGGGTGTACACCGATAAACTCATCTTT.

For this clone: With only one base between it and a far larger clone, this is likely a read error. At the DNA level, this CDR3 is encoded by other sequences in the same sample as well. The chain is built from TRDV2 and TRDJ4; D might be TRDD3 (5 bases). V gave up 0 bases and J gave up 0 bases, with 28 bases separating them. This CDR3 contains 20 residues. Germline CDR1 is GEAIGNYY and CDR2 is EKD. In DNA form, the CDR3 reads TGTGCCTGTGACACCGTTCACGGGATGGGTGACACGCAAGCGGCCAGACCCCTGATCTTT. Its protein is CACDTVHGMGDTQAARPLIF.

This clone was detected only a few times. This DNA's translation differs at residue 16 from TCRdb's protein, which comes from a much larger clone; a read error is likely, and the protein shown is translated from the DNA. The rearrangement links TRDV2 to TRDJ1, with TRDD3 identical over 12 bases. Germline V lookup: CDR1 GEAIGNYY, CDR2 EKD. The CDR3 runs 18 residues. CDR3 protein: CACDTGGVLGDTPDKPIF. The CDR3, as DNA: TGTGCCTGTGACACCGGAGGTGTACTGGGGGATACCCCCGATAAACCCATCTTT.

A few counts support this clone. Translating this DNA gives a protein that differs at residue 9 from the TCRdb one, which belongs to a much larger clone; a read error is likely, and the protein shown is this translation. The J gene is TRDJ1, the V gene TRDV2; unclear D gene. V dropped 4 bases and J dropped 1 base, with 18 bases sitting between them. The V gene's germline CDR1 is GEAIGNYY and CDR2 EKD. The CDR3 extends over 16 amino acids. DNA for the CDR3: TGTGCCTGTGATAGTGTCGGGACCCAGGTCACCGATAAACTCATCTTT. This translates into CACDSVGTQVTDKLIF.

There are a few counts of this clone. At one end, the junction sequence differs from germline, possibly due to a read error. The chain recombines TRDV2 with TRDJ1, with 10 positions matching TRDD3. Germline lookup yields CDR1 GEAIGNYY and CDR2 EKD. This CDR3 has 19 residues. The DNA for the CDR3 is TGTGCCTGTGACACCATTCTACTGGGGGATGCAGAAGGGACGGGTAAACCCATCTTT. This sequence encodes CACDTILLGDAEGTGKPIF.

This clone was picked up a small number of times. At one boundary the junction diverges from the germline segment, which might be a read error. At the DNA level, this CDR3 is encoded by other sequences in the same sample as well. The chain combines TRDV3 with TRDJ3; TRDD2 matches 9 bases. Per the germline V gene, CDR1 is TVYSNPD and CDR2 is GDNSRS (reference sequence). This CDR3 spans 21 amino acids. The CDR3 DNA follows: TGTGCCTCTTCCTTCCTACCACCCTGGGGGGCAAGCTCCTGGGACACTCGACAGATGTTTTTC. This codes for CASSFLPPWGASSWDTRQMFF.

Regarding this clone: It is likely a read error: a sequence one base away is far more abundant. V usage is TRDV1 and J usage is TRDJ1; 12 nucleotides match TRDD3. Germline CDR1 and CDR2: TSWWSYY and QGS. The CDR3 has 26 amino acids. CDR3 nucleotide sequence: TGTGCTCCTGGGGAACTGAGTCTGGCCCCCGGGGACTGGGGGATACTCGAAGGATTACACACCGATAAACTCATCTTT. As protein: CAPGELSLAPGDWGILEGLHTDKLIF.

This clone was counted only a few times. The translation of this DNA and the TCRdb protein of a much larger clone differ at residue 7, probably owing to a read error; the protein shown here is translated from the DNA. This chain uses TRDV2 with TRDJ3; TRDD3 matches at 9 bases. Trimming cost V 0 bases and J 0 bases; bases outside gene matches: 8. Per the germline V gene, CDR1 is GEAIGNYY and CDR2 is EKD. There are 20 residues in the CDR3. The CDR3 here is CACDTVPGDTHSWDTRQMFF. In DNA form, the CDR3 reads TGTGCCTGTGACACCGTACCGGGGGATACTCACTCCTGGGACACCCGACAGATGTTTTTC.

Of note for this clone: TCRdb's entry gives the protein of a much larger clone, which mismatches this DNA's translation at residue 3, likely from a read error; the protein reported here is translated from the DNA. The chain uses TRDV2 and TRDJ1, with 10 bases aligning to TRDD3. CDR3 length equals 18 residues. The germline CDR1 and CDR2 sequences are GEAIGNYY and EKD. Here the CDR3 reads CAGDPLLTGDTRADKLIF. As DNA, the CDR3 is TGTGCCGGTGACCCTCTCTTGACGGGGGATACGCGGGCCGATAAACTCATCTTT.

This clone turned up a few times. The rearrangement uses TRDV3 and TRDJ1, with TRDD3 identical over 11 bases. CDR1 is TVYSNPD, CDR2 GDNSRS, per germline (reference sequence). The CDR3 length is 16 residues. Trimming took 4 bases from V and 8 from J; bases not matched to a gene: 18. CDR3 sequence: CACLLRGMGDTRKLIF. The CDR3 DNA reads TGTGCCTGTCTCCTACGGGGGATGGGGGATACGCGGAAACTCATCTTT. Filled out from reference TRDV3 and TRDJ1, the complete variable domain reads CDKVTQSSPDQTVASGSEVVLLCTYDTVYSNPDLFWYRIRPDYSFQFVFYGDNSRSEGADFTQGRFSVKHILTQKAFHLVISPVRTEDSATYYCACLLRGMGDTRKLIFGKGTRVTVEP.

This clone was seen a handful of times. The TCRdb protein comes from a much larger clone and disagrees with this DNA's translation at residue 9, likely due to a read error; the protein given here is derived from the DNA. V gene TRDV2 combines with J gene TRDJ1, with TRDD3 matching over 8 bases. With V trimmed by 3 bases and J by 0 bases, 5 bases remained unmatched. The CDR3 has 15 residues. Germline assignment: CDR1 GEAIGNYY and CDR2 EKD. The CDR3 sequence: CACDSLGVHTDKLIF. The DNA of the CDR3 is TGTGCCTGTGACTCACTGGGGGTGCACACCGATAAACTCATCTTT.

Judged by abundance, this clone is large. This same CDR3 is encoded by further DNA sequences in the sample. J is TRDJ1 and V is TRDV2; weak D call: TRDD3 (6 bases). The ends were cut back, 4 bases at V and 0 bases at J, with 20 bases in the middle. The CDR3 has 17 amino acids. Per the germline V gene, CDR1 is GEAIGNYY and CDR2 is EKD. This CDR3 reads CACDPVLGRQYTDKLIF. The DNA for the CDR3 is TGTGCCTGTGATCCCGTACTGGGTAGACAGTACACCGATAAACTCATCTTT.

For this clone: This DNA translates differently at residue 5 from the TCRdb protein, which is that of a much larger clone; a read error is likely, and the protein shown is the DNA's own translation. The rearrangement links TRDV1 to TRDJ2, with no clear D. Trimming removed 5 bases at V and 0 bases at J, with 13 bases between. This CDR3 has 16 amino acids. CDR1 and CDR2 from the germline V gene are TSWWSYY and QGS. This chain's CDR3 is CALGNVVLALTAQLFF. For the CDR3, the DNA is TGTGCTCTTGGGAACGTCGTGCTTGCTTTGACAGCACAACTCTTCTTT.

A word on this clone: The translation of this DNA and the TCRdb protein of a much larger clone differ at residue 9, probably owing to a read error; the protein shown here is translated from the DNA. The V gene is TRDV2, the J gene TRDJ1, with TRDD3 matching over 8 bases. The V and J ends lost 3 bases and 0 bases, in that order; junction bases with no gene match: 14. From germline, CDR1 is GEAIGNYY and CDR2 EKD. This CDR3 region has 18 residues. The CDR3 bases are TGTGCCTGTGACGGAGTACTGGGGGCCCGGACCTACACCGATAAACTCATCTTT. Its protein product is CACDGVLGARTYTDKLIF.

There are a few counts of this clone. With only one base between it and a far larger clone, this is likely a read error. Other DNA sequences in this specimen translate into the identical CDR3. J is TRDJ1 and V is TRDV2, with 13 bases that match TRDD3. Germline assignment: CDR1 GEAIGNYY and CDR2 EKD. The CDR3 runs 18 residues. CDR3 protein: CACDSLVLGDTGTDKLIF. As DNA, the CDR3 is TGTGCCTGTGACTCCCTCGTACTGGGGGATACGGGCACCGATAAACTCATCTTC.

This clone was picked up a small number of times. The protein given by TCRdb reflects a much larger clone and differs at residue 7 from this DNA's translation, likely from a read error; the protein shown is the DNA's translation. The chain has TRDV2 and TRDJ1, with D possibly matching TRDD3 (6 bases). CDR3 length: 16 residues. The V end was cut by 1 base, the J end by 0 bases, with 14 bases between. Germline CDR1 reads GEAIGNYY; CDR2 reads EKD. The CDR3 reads CACDTLMGIYTDKLIF. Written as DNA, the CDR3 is TGTGCCTGTGACACGCTGATGGGGATTTACACCGATAAACTCATCTTT.

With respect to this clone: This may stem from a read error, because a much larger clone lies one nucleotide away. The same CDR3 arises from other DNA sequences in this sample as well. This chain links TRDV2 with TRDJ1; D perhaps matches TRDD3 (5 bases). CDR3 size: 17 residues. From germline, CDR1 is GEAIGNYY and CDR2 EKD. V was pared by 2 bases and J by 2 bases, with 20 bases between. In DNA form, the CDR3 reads TGTGCCTGTGACATGGTACTAGGGGACCCGTGGACCGATAAACTCATCTTT. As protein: CACDMVLGDPWTDKLIF.

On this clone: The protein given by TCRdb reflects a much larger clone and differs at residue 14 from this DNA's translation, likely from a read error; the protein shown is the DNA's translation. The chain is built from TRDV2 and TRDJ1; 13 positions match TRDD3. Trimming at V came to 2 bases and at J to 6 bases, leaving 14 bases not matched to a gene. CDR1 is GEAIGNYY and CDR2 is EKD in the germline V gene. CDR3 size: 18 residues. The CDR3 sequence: CACDILTGGYGRTNKLIF. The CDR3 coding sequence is TGTGCCTGTGACATTCTCACTGGGGGATACGGTCGGACCAATAAACTCATCTTT.

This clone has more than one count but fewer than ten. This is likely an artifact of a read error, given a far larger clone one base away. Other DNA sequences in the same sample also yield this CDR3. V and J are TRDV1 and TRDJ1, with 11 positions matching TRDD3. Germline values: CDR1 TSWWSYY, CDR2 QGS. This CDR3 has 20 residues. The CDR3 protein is CALGPVVPGLGDKLTDKLIF. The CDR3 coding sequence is TGTGCCCTTGGGCCCGTGGTGCCAGGACTGGGGGATAAACTCACCGATAAACTCATCTTT.

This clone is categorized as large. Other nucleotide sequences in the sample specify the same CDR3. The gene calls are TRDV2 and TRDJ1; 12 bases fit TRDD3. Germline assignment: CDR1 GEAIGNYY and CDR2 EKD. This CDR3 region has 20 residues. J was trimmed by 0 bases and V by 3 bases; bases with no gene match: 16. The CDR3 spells CACDALLGDTRLGYTDKLIF. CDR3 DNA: TGTGCCTGTGACGCGCTACTGGGGGATACAAGGCTGGGGTACACCGATAAACTCATCTTT.

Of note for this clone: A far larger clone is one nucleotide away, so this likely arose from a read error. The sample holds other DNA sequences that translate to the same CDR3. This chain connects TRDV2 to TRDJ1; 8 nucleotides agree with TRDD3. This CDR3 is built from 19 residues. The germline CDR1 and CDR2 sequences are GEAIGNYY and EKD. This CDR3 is CACDTVSLGEFISSGKLIF. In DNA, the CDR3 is TGTGCCTGTGACACCGTAAGCCTGGGGGAATTTATATCTTCTGGTAAACTCATCTTC.